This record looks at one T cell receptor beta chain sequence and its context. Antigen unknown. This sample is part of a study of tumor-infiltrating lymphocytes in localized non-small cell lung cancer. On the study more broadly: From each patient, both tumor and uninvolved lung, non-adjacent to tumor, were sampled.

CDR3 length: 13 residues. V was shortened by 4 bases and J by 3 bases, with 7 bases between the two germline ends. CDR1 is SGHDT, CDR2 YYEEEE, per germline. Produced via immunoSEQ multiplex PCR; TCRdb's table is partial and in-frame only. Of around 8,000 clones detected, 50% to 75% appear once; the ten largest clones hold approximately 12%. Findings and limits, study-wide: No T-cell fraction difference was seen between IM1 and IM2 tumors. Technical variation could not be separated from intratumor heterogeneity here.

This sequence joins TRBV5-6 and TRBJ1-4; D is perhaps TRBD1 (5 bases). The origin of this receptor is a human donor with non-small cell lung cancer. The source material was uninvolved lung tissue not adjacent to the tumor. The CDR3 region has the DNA TGTGCCAGCAGCCCGGGACCTAATGAAAAACTGTTTTTT. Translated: CASSPGPNEKLFF.